This T cell receptor (beta chain) was recorded in a study of cytotoxic CD8 clonotypes in ibrutinib-treated CLL. Study conclusions and caveats: Clonality rose at ibrutinib response, held steady in sustained remission, and fell toward baseline at progression.

TCRdb's table, derived via immunoSEQ multiplex PCR, lists solely in-frame clones and lacks some. The sample consists of 150,000 or so clones, about four fifths of them appearing once. The CDR3 sequence is 19 residues long. The J segment lost 4 bases and the V segment lost 0 bases, leaving 17 bases of the junction unmatched. Germline V gene sequence: CDR1 SQVTM, CDR2 ANQGSEA. Concerning this clone itself: Its specificity is not known.

The specimen was PBMCs, collected after 12 months of ibrutinib treatment. The sequence was collected from a human donor with chronic lymphocytic leukemia. V is TRBV29-1 and J is TRBJ2-3, with 9 bases identical to TRBD2. The CDR3 region has the DNA TGCAGCGTTGAAGAGCGACGAGTCAGGGGCGGGGGGGCCTCAGATACGCAGTATTTT. This encodes CSVEERRVRGGGASDTQYF.